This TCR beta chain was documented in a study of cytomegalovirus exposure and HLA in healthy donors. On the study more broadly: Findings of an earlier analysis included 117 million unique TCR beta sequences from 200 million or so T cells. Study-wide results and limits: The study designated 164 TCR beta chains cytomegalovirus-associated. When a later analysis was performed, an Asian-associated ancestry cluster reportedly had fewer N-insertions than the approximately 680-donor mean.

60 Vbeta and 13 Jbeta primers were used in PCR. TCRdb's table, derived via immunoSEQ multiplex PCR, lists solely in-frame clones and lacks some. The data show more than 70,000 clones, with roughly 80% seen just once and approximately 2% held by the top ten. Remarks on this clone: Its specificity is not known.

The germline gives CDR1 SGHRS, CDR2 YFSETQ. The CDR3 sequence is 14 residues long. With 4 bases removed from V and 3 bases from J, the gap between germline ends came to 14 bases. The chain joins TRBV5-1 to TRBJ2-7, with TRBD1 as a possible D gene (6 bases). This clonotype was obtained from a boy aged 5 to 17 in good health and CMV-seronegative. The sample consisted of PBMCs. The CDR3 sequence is CASSGTGTHYEQYF. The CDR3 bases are TGCGCCAGCAGCGGAACCGGGACACACTACGAGCAGTACTTC.